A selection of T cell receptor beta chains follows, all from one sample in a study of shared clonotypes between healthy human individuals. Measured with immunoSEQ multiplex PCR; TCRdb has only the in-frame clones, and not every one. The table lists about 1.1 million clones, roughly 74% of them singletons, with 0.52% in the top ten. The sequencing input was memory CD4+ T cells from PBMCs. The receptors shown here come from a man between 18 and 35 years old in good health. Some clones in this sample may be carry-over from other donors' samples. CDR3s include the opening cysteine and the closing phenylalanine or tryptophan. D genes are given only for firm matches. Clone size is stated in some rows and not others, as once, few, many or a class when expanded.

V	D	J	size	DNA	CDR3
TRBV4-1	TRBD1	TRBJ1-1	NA	TGCGCCAGCAGCCAAAATAGACAGGGGGCGGGTATTATCACTGAAGCTTTCTTT	CASSQNRQGAGIITEAFF
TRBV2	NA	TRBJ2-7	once	TGTGCCAGCAGTGCGGGACTTTCTTACGAGCAGTACTTC	CASSAGLSYEQYF
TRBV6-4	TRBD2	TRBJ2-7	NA	TGTGCCAGCAGCCCCACTAGCGGAAGCTCCTACGAGCAGTACTTC	CASSPTSGSSYEQYF
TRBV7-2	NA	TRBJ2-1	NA	TGTGCCAGCAGCTTAGGGGGAGTAGGCGCCTACAATGAGCAGTTCTTC	CASSLGGVGAYNEQFF
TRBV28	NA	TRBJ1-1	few	TGTGCCAGCAGTTTCATGAACACTGAAGCTTTCTTT	CASSFMNTEAFF
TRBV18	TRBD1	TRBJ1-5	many	TGTGCCAGCTCACCCGGAACAGGGGAACAGCCCCAGCATTTT	CASSPGTGEQPQHF
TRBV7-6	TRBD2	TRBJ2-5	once	TGTGCCAGCAGCTCGAGGCTAGCGGGCGAGACCCAGTACTTC	CASSSRLAGETQYF
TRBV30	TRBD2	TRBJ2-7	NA	TGTGCCTGGAGCCTAGCGGGAGGCTACGAGCAGTACTTC	CAWSLAGGYEQYF
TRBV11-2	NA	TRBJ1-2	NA	TGTGCCAGCAGCTCGGGACAAGACTATGGCTACACCTTC	CASSSGQDYGYTF
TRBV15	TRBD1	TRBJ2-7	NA	TGTGCCACCAGCAGACCAGACAGGGATGGAAACGAGCAGTACTTC	CATSRPDRDGNEQYF
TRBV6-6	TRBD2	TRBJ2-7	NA	TGTGCCAGCAGTTACTCGGGACTAGCGCCTTACGAGCAGTACTTC	CASSYSGLAPYEQYF
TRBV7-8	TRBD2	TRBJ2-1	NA	TGTGCCAGCAGCCTAACAGCGGGAGTGGGGGCCTACAATGAGCAGTTCTTC	CASSLTAGVGAYNEQFF
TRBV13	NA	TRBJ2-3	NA	TGTGCCAGCAGCCTACGGGGGTCCGATACGCAGTATTTT	CASSLRGSDTQYF
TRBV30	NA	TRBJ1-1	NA	TGTGCCTGGAGTTCCAGGGTGGGGGGAGCTTTCTTT	CAWSSRVGGAFF
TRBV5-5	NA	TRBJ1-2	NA	TGTGCCAGCAGCTTAGGGGGGAAGGAATGGTCCTATGGCTACACCTTC	CASSLGGKEWSYGYTF
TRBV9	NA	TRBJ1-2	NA	TGTGCCAGCAGCGCAAACTATGGCTACACCTTC	CASSANYGYTF
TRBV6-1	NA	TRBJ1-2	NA	TGTGCCAGCAGCAGAGAGGGCCGTTATGGCTACACCTTC	CASSREGRYGYTF
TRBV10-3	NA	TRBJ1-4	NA	TGTGCCAGTAAAACGGACAGCGGGTACGAAAAACTGTTTTTT	CASKTDSGYEKLFF
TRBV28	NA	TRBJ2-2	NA	TGTGCCAGCACCTCAGGGGCCGGGGTGGAGCTGTTTTTT	CASTSGAGVELFF
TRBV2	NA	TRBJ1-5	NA	TGTGCCAGCATGAGGGGGGGCAGCAATCAGCCCCAGCATTTT	CASMRGGSNQPQHF
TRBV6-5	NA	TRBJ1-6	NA	TGTGCCAGCAGTTACGGGATGGGCAATTCACCCCTCCACTTT	CASSYGMGNSPLHF
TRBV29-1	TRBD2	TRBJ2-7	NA	TGCAGCGTTGAGGGACTAGCGGAGAGCTCCTACGAGCAGTACTTC	CSVEGLAESSYEQYF
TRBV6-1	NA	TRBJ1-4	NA	TGTGCCAGCAGGGTACACGCAACTAATGAAAAACTGTTTTTT	CASRVHATNEKLFF
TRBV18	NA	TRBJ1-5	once	TGTGCCAGCTCACCCTCCGGGGCGAGCAATCAGCCCCAGCATTTT	CASSPSGASNQPQHF
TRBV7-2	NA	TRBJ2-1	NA	TGTGCCAGCAGCTTGGGGGGAGTCAATGAGCAGTTCTTC	CASSLGGVNEQFF
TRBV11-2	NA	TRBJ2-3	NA	TGTGCCAGCAGCTTAGGGCCAGACAGCACAGATACGCAGTATTTT	CASSLGPDSTDTQYF
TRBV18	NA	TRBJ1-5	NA	TGTGCCAGCTCACGGGACCCAAATCAGCCCCAGCATTTT	CASSRDPNQPQHF
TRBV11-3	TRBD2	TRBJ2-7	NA	TGTGCCAGCAGTAGGGGACTATCATCCTCCGAGCAGTACTTC	CASSRGLSSSEQYF
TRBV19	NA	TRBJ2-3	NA	TGTGCCAGTAGTAGTCGAGGCTTCGTGACAGATACGCAGTATTTT	CASSSRGFVTDTQYF
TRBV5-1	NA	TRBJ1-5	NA	TGCGCCAGCAGCTTGATCGGCGGGAACGTCGTTCCCAGCATACCCCAGCATTTT	CASSLIGGNVVPSIPQHF
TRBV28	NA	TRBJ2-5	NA	TGTGCCAGCACCACTCCGGGGGCCGGGGAGACCCAGTACTTC	CASTTPGAGETQYF
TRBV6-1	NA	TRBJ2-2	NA	TGTGCCAGCAGTGAAGGCCAAATCACCGGGGAGCTGTTTTTT	CASSEGQITGELFF
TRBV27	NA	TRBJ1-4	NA	TGTGCCAGCAGTTCCAGGGGATCGGATGAAAAACTGTTTTTT	CASSSRGSDEKLFF
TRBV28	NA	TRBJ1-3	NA	TGTGCCAGCAGTCCCGGACGTCTAGCTGGAAACACCATATATTTT	CASSPGRLAGNTIYF
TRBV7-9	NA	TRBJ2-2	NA	TGTGCCAGCAGCAGAACCCCGGGGGCGGGAACCGGGGAGCTGTTTTTT	CASSRTPGAGTGELFF
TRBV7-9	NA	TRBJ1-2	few	TGTGCCAGCAGCTTCGAGCAGAGTAACTATGGCTACACCTTC	CASSFEQSNYGYTF
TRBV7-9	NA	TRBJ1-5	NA	TGTGCCAGCAGCTTGGACTACAATCAGCCCCAGCATTTT	CASSLDYNQPQHF
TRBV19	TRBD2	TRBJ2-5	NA	TGTGCCAGTAGTATTAGAGAGCCGGGACTAGGAGAGACCCAGTACTTC	CASSIREPGLGETQYF
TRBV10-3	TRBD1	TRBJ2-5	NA	TGTGCCTCCCGCCCGGGGACAGGGTTAGAGACCCAGTACTTC	CASRPGTGLETQYF
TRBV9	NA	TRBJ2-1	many	TGTGCCAGCACCCCCTCTAGCGCGAGCTCCTACAATGAGCAGTTCTTC	CASTPSSASSYNEQFF
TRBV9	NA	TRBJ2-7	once	TGTGCCAGCAGCGTAGCTCCGCGTGACTCCTACGAGCAGTACTTC	CASSVAPRDSYEQYF
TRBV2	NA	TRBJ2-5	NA	TGTGCCAGTATGCAGGAGGTTACGGGAGAGACCCAGTACTTC	CASMQEVTGETQYF
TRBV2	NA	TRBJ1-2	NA	TGTGCCAGCACCGGGGGGTCAGGGAACTATGGCTACACCTTC	CASTGGSGNYGYTF
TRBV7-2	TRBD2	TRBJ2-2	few	TGTGCCAGCAGTCCTAGCGGATACACCGGGGAGCTGTTTTTT	CASSPSGYTGELFF
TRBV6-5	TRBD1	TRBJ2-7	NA	TGTGCCAGCAGCCGGACAGGGGCGGGAGAGCAGTACTTC	CASSRTGAGEQYF
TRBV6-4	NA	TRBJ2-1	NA	TGTGCCAGCAGTGATGAGGAGGGAGCTGGTAGTGAGCAGTTCTTC	CASSDEEGAGSEQFF
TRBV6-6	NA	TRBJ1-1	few	TGTGCCAGCAGTTACTCCACAGGGAACACTGAAGCTTTCTTT	CASSYSTGNTEAFF
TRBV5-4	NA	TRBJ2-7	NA	TGTGCCACCTCTCCAACAGGGTCACCCTATAACGACGAGCAGTACTTC	CATSPTGSPYNDEQYF
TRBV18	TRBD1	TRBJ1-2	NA	TGTGCCAGCTCACCACCGCAGACAGGGGGCCGGGGCTACACCTTC	CASSPPQTGGRGYTF
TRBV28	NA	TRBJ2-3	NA	TGTGCCAGCAGTTTCTCCCCTGGGGATACGCAGTATTTT	CASSFSPGDTQYF
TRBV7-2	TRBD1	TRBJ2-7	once	TGTGCCAGCAGCGGCCGGGACAGCTCCTACGAGCAGTACTTC	CASSGRDSSYEQYF
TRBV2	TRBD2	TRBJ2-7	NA	TGTGCCTGCGGGACTAGCGGCTACGAGCAGTACTTC	CACGTSGYEQYF
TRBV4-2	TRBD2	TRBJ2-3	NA	TGTGCCAGCAGCACCCCTAGCGGGAGCACAGATACGCAGTATTTT	CASSTPSGSTDTQYF
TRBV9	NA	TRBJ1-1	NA	TGTGCCAGCAGCGTTGGCCAGGAGGGAACTGAAGCTTTCTTT	CASSVGQEGTEAFF
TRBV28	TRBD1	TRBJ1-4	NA	TGTGCCAGCACCCTCCAGGGGGCGAGAGCTAATGAAAAACTGTTTTTT	CASTLQGARANEKLFF